This T cell receptor beta chain was obtained from a study of T cell repertoires in cytomegalovirus infection. For the study at large: CMV infection plus the matching HLA type was flagged by public TCR beta signatures. Points from the study as a whole: The ex vivo response was dominated by HLA-C-restricted CMV-specific TCR beta clonotypes. Carriage of CMV together with the relevant HLA was identifiable through cumulative public TCR beta family frequency.

Remarks on this clonotype: Its antigen remains unidentified.

TCRdb reprocessed the reads with MiXCR, giving one entry per CDR3 protein. The sample lists around 550,000 distinct CDR3 sequences, more than 25% seen once, with about 13% in the top ten. Sequenced input: PBMCs. This sequence originates from a human donor in good health (CMV status not recorded). Some clones in this sample may be carry-over from other donors' samples.

As DNA, the CDR3 is TGTGCCAGCAGTGAAAGGGCGAGAGGGGAGACCCAGTACTTC. It encodes CASSERARGETQYF. The chain joins TRBV6-1 to TRBJ2-5; a weak D match, TRBD2 (5 bases). Germline CDR1 is MNHNS and CDR2 is SASEGT. The CDR3 sequence is 14 residues long. V was clipped by 2 bases and J by 5 bases, with 12 bases between them.